This T cell receptor beta chain was identified during a study of glioma-infiltrating T cells. General study findings and limits: Above-expected tissue-blood divergence occurred in all gliomas, most in low-grade ones. CDR3 overlap between tissue and blood was very small.

CDR1 and CDR2 (germline): MDHEN, SYDVKM. The CDR3 runs to 16 residues. The V gene lost 10 bases and the J gene lost 0 bases, with 21 bases spanning the gap. In its sample, this clonotype was seen many times. Its antigen is still unknown. The iRepertoire nested amplicon-rescue multiplex PCR amplified TCR alpha and beta CDR3s from RNA. For one-step reverse transcription and amplification, about 90-400 ng of tissue mRNA or PBMC total RNA was used. TCRdb fed the multiplex PCR reads into MiXCR, producing one record per CDR3 protein. The sample yields approximately 190,000 distinct CDR3 sequences, over 30% seen once.

The source is a human donor with low-grade glioma or glioblastoma, undergoing nonglioma brain surgery, or in good health (not recorded which). The V call is TRBV28, the J call TRBJ2-5; the D call may be TRBD1 or TRBD2 (5 bases each). Material for sequencing was glioma tissue, nonneoplastic brain tissue, or PBMCs (not recorded which). CDR3 in amino acids: CAITLGRGRNQETQYF. The CDR3 DNA is TGTGCCATCACATTAGGTAGGGGACGGAACCAAGAGACCCAGTACTTC. The whole variable domain, filled in from reference TRBV28 and TRBJ2-5, reads DVKVTQSSRYLVKRTGEKVFLECVQDMDHENMFWYRQDPGLGLRLIYFSYDVKMKEKGDIPEGYSVSREKKERFSLILESASTNQTSMYLCAITLGRGRNQETQYFGPGTRLLVL.